The 10 T cell receptor beta chains below all came from one sample that was sequenced in a study of blood T cell repertoires in COVID-19. Libraries were prepared by immunoSEQ multiplex PCR; TCRdb keeps only in-frame clonotypes and omits some of them. The table lists about 370,000 clones, around 90% of them singletons. Sequences were obtained from peripheral blood. These receptors all stem from a woman in her thirties with COVID-19, enrolled during active disease.

V usage is TRBV11-3 and J usage is TRBJ2-3; the D is unclear. Germline-derived CDR1 and CDR2 are SGHNT and YENEEA. This CDR3 is built from 12 residues. Trimming took off 0 bases at V and 6 bases at J, with 4 bases between the two ends. This CDR3 is CASSLDGDTQYF. CDR3 bases: TGTGCCAGCAGCTTAGACGGGGATACGCAGTATTTT.

This chain uses TRBV19 with TRBJ1-1; TRBD1 matches 9 bases. The CDR3 sequence is 16 residues long. Germline CDR1 LNHDA, CDR2 SQIVND (reference sequence). The junction had 8 bases not matched to a gene; V was cut back by 2 bases and J by 4 bases. This chain's CDR3 is CASSILRGQGGTEAFF. For the CDR3, the DNA is TGTGCCAGTAGTATATTGAGGGGACAGGGTGGCACTGAAGCTTTCTTT.

The V call is TRBV5-5, the J call TRBJ1-4; the match to TRBD1 covers 8 bases. The V segment lost 0 bases and the J segment 6 bases; nucleotides outside the gene matches: 7. The CDR3 has 16 amino acids. CDR1 and CDR2 (germline): SGHKS, YYEKEE (reference sequence). CDR3 sequence (DNA): TGTGCCAGCAGCTTGGCCAGGGGGCCGGGGGATGAAAAACTGTTTTTT. As protein: CASSLARGPGDEKLFF. The variable domain in full, with the rest retrieved from reference TRBV5-5 and TRBJ1-4, is DAGVTQSPTHLIKTRGQQVTLRCSPISGHKSVSWYQQVLGQGPQFIFQYYEKEERGRGNFPDRFSARQFPNYSSELNVNALLLGDSALYLCASSLARGPGDEKLFFGSGTQLSVL.

J is TRBJ1-2 and V is TRBV4-3; 7 bases agree with TRBD1. With 1 base clipped from V and 4 bases from J, the junction kept 3 bases outside the gene matches. CDR1 is LGHNA, CDR2 YSLEER, per germline. This CDR3 contains 14 residues. Here the CDR3 reads CASSQGEGAYGYTF. The CDR3 DNA follows: TGCGCCAGCAGCCAAGGAGAGGGGGCCTATGGCTACACCTTC.

The chain couples TRBV5-1 to TRBJ2-7; 9 nucleotides agree with TRBD1. From germline, CDR1 is SGHRS and CDR2 YFSETQ. The V gene end was trimmed by 4 bases and the J gene end by 3 bases; junction bases not matched to a gene: 5. The CDR3 contains 14 residues. The CDR3 DNA sequence: TGCGCCAGCAGCCCCCCGGACAGGGGCTACGAGCAGTACTTC. Amino acid sequence: CASSPPDRGYEQYF.

This clone was seen a handful of times. The chain joins TRBV15 to TRBJ1-1; D is possibly TRBD1 (5 bases). Germline lookup yields CDR1 LNHNV and CDR2 YYDKDF (reference sequence). The CDR3 length is 15 residues. Trimming stripped 0 bases from V and 2 bases from J, with 10 bases between. Here the CDR3 reads CATSRDGGANTEAFF. CDR3 coding DNA: TGTGCCACCAGCAGAGATGGTGGGGCCAACACTGAAGCTTTCTTT.

This chain uses TRBV7-2 with TRBJ2-7, with 8 bases lining up with TRBD2. V lost 5 bases, J lost 4 bases, and 7 bases stayed unmatched. The CDR3 loop spans 14 amino acids. Germline CDR1 and CDR2: SGHTA and FQGNSA. The CDR3 loop is CASSPTSGPYEQYV. Written as DNA, the CDR3 is TGTGCCAGCAGCCCTACTAGCGGCCCATACGAGCAGTACGTC.

The chain couples TRBV5-5 to TRBJ2-5; perhaps TRBD2 as D (5 bases). The CDR3 contains 13 residues. Germline CDR1 is SGHKS and CDR2 is YYEKEE (reference sequence). With 4 bases removed from V and 1 base from J, the gap between germline ends came to 8 bases. CDR3 in DNA: TGTGCCAGCAGCCTCCGGGGCCAAGAGACCCAGTACTTC. Translating it yields CASSLRGQETQYF.

The V gene is TRBV7-2, the J gene TRBJ2-2; weak D call: TRBD1 (6 bases). Germline assignment: CDR1 SGHTA and CDR2 FQGNSA. V was pared by 2 bases and J by 6 bases, with 19 bases between. The CDR3 loop spans 17 amino acids. The CDR3 reads CASSLLPGAGASGELFF. CDR3 nucleotide sequence: TGTGCCAGCAGCTTACTCCCTGGGGCAGGGGCGTCCGGGGAGCTGTTTTTT.

This chain joins TRBV6-2 or TRBV6-3 and TRBJ2-2; D remains unclear. V dropped 0 bases and J dropped 3 bases, with 8 bases sitting between them. CDR3 length equals 15 residues. Germline-derived CDR1 and CDR2 are MNHEY and SVGEGT. The CDR3 sequence is CASSYSTLDTGELFF. DNA for the CDR3: TGTGCCAGCAGTTACTCGACACTGGACACCGGGGAGCTGTTTTTT.